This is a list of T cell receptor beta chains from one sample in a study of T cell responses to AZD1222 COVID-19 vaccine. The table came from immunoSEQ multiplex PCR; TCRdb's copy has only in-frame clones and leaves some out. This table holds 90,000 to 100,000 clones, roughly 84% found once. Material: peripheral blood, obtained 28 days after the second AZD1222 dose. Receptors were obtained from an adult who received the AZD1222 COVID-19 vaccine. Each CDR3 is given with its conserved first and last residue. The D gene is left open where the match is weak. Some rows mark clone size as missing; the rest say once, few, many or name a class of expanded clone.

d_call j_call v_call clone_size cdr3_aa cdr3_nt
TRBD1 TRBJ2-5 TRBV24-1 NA CATSSATGDLGVPETQYF TGTGCCACCAGTTCTGCTACAGGGGACCTGGGGGTTCCAGAGACCCAGTACTTC
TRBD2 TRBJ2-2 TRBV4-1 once CASSQAGTSGYFGELFF TGCGCCAGCAGCCAGGCCGGGACTAGCGGGTATTTCGGGGAGCTGTTTTTT
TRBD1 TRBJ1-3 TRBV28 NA CASSPGTGLVGNTIYF TGTGCCAGCAGCCCCGGGACAGGGCTCGTTGGAAACACCATATATTTT
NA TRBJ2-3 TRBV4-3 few CASSQDRQGSTDTQYF TGCGCCAGCAGCCAAGATCGGCAGGGCAGCACAGATACGCAGTATTTT
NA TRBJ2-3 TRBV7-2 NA CASSLGYSTDTQYF TGTGCCAGCAGCTTAGGCTACTCCACAGATACGCAGTATTTT
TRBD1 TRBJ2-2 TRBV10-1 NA CASSPDRVTGELFF TGCGCCAGCAGCCCTGACAGGGTCACCGGGGAGCTGTTTTTT
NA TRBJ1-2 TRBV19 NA CASEDGDENYGYTF TGTGCCAGCGAGGACGGGGACGAGAACTATGGCTACACCTTC
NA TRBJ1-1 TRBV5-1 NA CASSFGQGSNTEAFF TGCGCCAGCAGCTTCGGGCAGGGATCGAACACTGAAGCTTTCTTT
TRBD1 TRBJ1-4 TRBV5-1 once CASSRTGGFYQKDEKLFF TGCGCCAGCAGCAGGACAGGGGGCTTTTATCAAAAGGATGAAAAACTGTTTTTT
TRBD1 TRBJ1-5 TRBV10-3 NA CAIRRTGDDQPQHF TGTGCCATCAGGCGCACAGGGGATGATCAGCCCCAGCATTTT
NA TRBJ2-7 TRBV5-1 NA CASREGSSYEQYF TGCGCCAGCAGGGAGGGGAGCTCCTACGAGCAGTACTTC
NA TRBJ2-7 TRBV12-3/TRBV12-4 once CASSFNPYEQYF TGTGCCAGCAGTTTCAACCCGTACGAGCAGTACTTC
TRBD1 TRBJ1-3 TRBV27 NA CASRRSGQSGNTIYF TGTGCCAGCAGAAGATCGGGACAGTCAGGAAACACCATATATTTT
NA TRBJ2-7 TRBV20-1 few CSARSGHEQYF TGCAGTGCTAGGAGCGGGCACGAGCAGTACTTC
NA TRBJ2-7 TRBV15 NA CATSRDHSYEQYF TGTGCCACCAGCAGAGACCATTCCTACGAGCAGTACTTC
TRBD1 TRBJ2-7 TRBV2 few CASSVLQGYEQYF TGTGCCAGCAGTGTACTACAGGGGTACGAGCAGTACTTC
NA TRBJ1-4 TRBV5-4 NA CASSPQGLGEKLFF TGTGCCAGCAGCCCCCAGGGGTTAGGTGAAAAACTGTTTTTT
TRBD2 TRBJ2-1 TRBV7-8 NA CASSFPSLAGGGNEQFF TGTGCCAGCAGCTTTCCATCACTAGCGGGAGGGGGCAATGAGCAGTTCTTC
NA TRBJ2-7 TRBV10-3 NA CAISDLTGFYEQYF TGTGCCATCAGTGATTTAACAGGGTTTTACGAGCAGTACTTC